The 7 T cell receptor beta chains below were found in one sample sequenced in a study of T cells in Graves' hyperthyroidism and ophthalmopathy. It was RNA transcripts that yielded the amplified TCR beta CDR3 regions. First-round RT-PCR targeting the TCR CDR3 was performed with the HTBI primer set. TCRdb re-derived calls from the multiplex PCR reads in MiXCR, one entry per CDR3 protein. Of over 500,000 distinct CDR3 sequences listed, 15% to 20% are singletons. The material sequenced was blood. The receptor source for this set is a woman aged 25 to 39 with Graves' ophthalmopathy.

V usage is TRBV28 and J usage is TRBJ2-2; 7 bases match TRBD1. The CDR3 has 15 amino acids. Germline trimming cut 6 bases from V and 0 bases from J; bases unmatched to any gene: 4. Germline V gene sequence: CDR1 MDHEN, CDR2 SYDVKM. CDR3 nucleotide sequence: TGTGCCAGCAGACGACAGGGCACGAACACCGGGGAGCTGTTTTTT. The encoded protein is CASRRQGTNTGELFF.

This clonotype has at least ten counts. The CDR3 protein is CSASRGSYEQYF. DNA of the CDR3: TGCAGTGCAAGTAGGGGCTCCTACGAGCAGTACTTC. The chain employs TRBV20-1 and TRBJ2-7, with D possibly TRBD1 on 5 matching bases. CDR1 and CDR2 (germline): DFQATT, SNEGSKA (reference sequence). The CDR3 sequence is 12 residues long. V gave up 6 bases and J gave up 0 bases, with 9 bases separating them.

The CDR3 nucleotides are TGTGCCAGCAGCCAAGATCATCTAGCGGGAGAGGCGGAGACCCAGTACTTC. Protein product: CASSQDHLAGEAETQYF. V gene TRBV3-1 combines with J gene TRBJ2-5; TRBD2 aligns across 10 bases. The CDR3 is 17 amino acids. After removal of 0 bases from V and 5 bases from J, the junction contained 9 bases not matched to a gene. Germline V gene data show CDR1 as LGHDT and CDR2 as YNNKEL (reference sequence).

Ten or more counts support this clonotype. The V call is TRBV7-2, the J call TRBJ1-2, with a possible D match to TRBD1 (5 bases). The CDR3 length is 17 residues. Per the germline V gene, CDR1 is SGHTA and CDR2 is FQGNSA. Between the trimmed V and J ends, which lost 1 base and 6 bases, there was a span of 21 bases. The CDR3 reads CASSLVTGQGGRNGYTF. CDR3 bases: TGTGCCAGCAGCTTAGTGACGGGGCAGGGTGGAAGGAATGGCTACACCTTC.

This clonotype came up many times. This chain connects TRBV29-1 to TRBJ2-7, with 10 bases matching TRBD2. The CDR3 extends over 15 amino acids. Germline loops: CDR1 SQVTM, CDR2 ANQGSEA. With V trimmed by 4 bases and J by 1 base, 7 bases remained unmatched. The CDR3 loop is CSVVPRTSGSYEQYF. Written as DNA, the CDR3 is TGCAGCGTTGTTCCCCGGACTAGCGGTTCCTACGAGCAGTACTTC.

There are a few counts of this clonotype. The CDR3 spells CASSSSQKTSGYTF. The CDR3, as DNA: TGTGCCAGCAGTTCCTCACAAAAGACTAGTGGCTACACCTTC. The chain couples TRBV6-5 to TRBJ1-2; D uncertain. Germline assignment: CDR1 MNHEY and CDR2 SVGAGI. V was pared by 4 bases and J by 7 bases, with 16 bases between. The CDR3 totals 14 residues.

The chain employs TRBV29-1 and TRBJ2-1; D gene uncertain. This CDR3 has 12 amino acids. Between the trimmed V and J ends, which lost 3 bases and 4 bases, there was a span of 7 bases. In germline, CDR1 is SQVTM, CDR2 ANQGSEA. In DNA form, the CDR3 reads TGCAGCGTTGATTTTCTTTACAATGAGCAGTTCTTC. Its protein is CSVDFLYNEQFF.